These 9 T cell receptor beta chains originate from one sample sequenced in a study of OX40 agonist ivuxolimab in advanced cancers. The library was made by the immunoSEQ multiplex PCR assay. TCRdb stores this immuneACCESS table with in-frame sequences only. Part of the clones is absent; in the studies checked, under half of the shortfall reflects unresolved V genes, and no reason is known for the rest. This sample lists approximately 30,000 clones; 70% to 90% were detected once. The ten top clones hold roughly 31% of the sample. The sequencing here drew on CD4+ or CD8+ T cells sorted from blood, taken in a trial of the OX40 agonist ivuxolimab. The source of these receptors is an adult with an advanced solid tumor such as melanoma, head and neck, liver or kidney cancer.

This clone was recorded only once. The J gene is TRBJ2-7, the V gene TRBV7-9, with D perhaps assigned TRBD1 or TRBD2 (5 bases each). Germline V gives CDR1 SEHNR, CDR2 FQNEAQ (reference sequence). The CDR3 extends over 15 amino acids. V shed 4 bases and J shed 3 bases, with 16 bases lying between them. In DNA form, the CDR3 reads TGTGCCAGCAGCTACCCGAGGGACGGCGTCTACGAGCAGTACTTC. Protein: CASSYPRDGVYEQYF.

J is TRBJ1-1 and V is TRBV9; D is uncertain. V lost 0 bases and J 4 bases, leaving 7 bases between the germline ends. This CDR3 is 13 amino acids long. CDR1 SGDLS and CDR2 YYNGEE come from the germline V gene. The CDR3 nucleotides read TGTGCCAGCAGCGTAGGGGCAGCCACTGAAGCTTTCTTT. It yields the protein CASSVGAATEAFF.

The table lists this clone with a few counts. The V and J genes are TRBV10-3 and TRBJ1-3, with TRBD1 matching 9 bases. This CDR3 is 20 amino acids long. Germline V gene lookup returns CDR1 ENHRY and CDR2 SYGVKD. V lost 3 bases to trimming and J lost 2 bases; unmatched junction nucleotides: 17. The CDR3: CAISDTGGTGRSGPGNTIYF. The CDR3 DNA sequence: TGTGCCATCAGTGACACCGGGGGGACAGGGAGGTCCGGGCCTGGAAACACCATATATTTT.

This sequence joins TRBV7-9 and TRBJ2-7; D not resolved. Trimming removed 2 bases from V and 2 bases from J, with 10 bases in between. CDR1 is SEHNR and CDR2 is FQNEAQ in the germline V gene (reference sequence). The CDR3 runs to 14 residues. CDR3 protein: CASSLPYGAYEQYF. The DNA of the CDR3 is TGTGCCAGCAGCTTACCGTACGGAGCCTACGAGCAGTACTTC.

The J gene is TRBJ1-1, the V gene TRBV18; 9 bases are shared with TRBD1. The length of the CDR3 is 16 residues. In germline, CDR1 is KGHSH, CDR2 LQKENI. V was clipped by 3 bases and J by 1 base; unmatched bases: 6. The CDR3 reads CASSPSGTGRNTEAFF. DNA for the CDR3: TGTGCCAGCTCACCCTCCGGGACAGGGAGGAACACTGAAGCTTTCTTT.

This clone occurred once. The genes are TRBV5-6 and TRBJ1-3; D is unclear. The CDR3 is made up of 14 amino acids. V dropped 4 bases and J dropped 4 bases, with 12 bases sitting between them. CDR1 is SGHDT and CDR2 is YYEEEE in the germline V gene. CDR3 amino acids: CASSVGTLGNTIYF. In DNA, the CDR3 is TGTGCCAGCAGCGTAGGAACCTTGGGAAACACCATATATTTT. Full variable domain (remainder filled in from reference TRBV5-6 and TRBJ1-3): DAGVTQSPTHLIKTRGQQVTLRCSPKSGHDTVSWYQQALGQGPQFIFQYYEEEERQRGNFPDRFSGHQFPNYSSELNVNALLLGDSALYLCASSVGTLGNTIYFGEGSWLTVV.

V is TRBV27 and J is TRBJ2-3; TRBD2 matches at 12 bases. This CDR3 is 14 amino acids long. V shed 8 bases and J 6 bases; nucleotides not matched to a gene: 6. Germline V gene data show CDR1 as MNHEY and CDR2 as SMNVEV (reference sequence). The CDR3 coding sequence is TGTGCCAGCGGAACTAGCGGGAGGTCGGATACGCAGTATTTT. Encoded protein: CASGTSGRSDTQYF.

This chain uses TRBV13 with TRBJ2-5, with D tentatively TRBD1 (7 bases). Looked up from germline, CDR1 is PRHDT and CDR2 is FYEKMQ (reference sequence). Trimming shortened V by 3 bases and J by 5 bases, and 16 bases separated the two germline ends. CDR3 size: 15 residues. The CDR3 is CASSFYMTGRETQYF. As DNA, the CDR3 is TGTGCCAGCAGCTTCTACATGACAGGGAGGGAGACCCAGTACTTC.

The gene calls are TRBV6-6 and TRBJ1-4; no reliable D call. There are 15 residues in the CDR3. The V gene's germline CDR1 is MNHNY and CDR2 SVGAGI (reference sequence). Trimming left V 0 bases short and J 3 bases short, with 8 bases between. The CDR3 here is CASSYSTPSNEKLFF. CDR3 DNA sequence: TGTGCCAGCAGTTACTCTACACCCTCTAATGAAAAACTGTTTTTT.